This TCR beta chain is from a study of T cell responses to AZD1222 COVID-19 vaccine. Whole-study context: Analyses pooled second doses at about 4 or about 12 weeks. Overall study results and limits: The repertoires were collected only after the peak T cell response. Spike-specific TCRs gained breadth and depth after people received two AZD1222 doses. Regions 160-218 and 743-854 dominated among vaccine-associated CD4 TCRs spanning spike.

This CDR3 contains 15 residues. V was clipped by 1 base and J by 2 bases, with 11 bases between them. The germline gives CDR1 LGHNA, CDR2 YSLEER. Remarks on this clone: Its antigen is still unknown.

Assay used: immunoSEQ multiplex PCR; TCRdb lists only in-frame clones, some missing. This table holds around 72,000 clones, 75% to 85% found once. The chain recombines TRBV4-3 with TRBJ1-2; D ambiguous. The sequence was collected from an adult in good health. Sequencing was performed on peripheral blood, taken on day 0 of AZD1222 vaccination. The chain's CDR3 is CASSQASGGNYGYTF. CDR3 coding DNA: TGCGCCAGCAGCCAAGCTTCAGGAGGAAACTATGGCTACACCTTC.